This TCR beta chain comes out of a study of T cells after yellow fever vaccination. Only a few counts were recorded for this clonotype. TCRdb independently ran MiXCR on the 5' RACE reads; one entry per CDR3 protein. The sample records more than 80,000 distinct CDR3 sequences, around 5.8% being singletons. There are 13 residues in the CDR3. Germline V CDR1 and CDR2: SGDLS, YYNGEE. The V gene lost 0 bases and the J gene lost 8 bases, with 9 bases spanning the gap. The rearrangement links TRBV9 to TRBJ2-1; D is possibly TRBD2 (5 bases). The material was CD8+ T cells sorted from PBMCs, obtained 10 days after the yellow fever booster vaccination. This clonotype was sampled from a man between 18 and 35 years old who received the YFV17D yellow fever vaccine. CDR3: CASSVVSGDEQFF. The CDR3 DNA reads TGTGCCAGCAGCGTAGTATCCGGGGATGAGCAGTTCTTC.